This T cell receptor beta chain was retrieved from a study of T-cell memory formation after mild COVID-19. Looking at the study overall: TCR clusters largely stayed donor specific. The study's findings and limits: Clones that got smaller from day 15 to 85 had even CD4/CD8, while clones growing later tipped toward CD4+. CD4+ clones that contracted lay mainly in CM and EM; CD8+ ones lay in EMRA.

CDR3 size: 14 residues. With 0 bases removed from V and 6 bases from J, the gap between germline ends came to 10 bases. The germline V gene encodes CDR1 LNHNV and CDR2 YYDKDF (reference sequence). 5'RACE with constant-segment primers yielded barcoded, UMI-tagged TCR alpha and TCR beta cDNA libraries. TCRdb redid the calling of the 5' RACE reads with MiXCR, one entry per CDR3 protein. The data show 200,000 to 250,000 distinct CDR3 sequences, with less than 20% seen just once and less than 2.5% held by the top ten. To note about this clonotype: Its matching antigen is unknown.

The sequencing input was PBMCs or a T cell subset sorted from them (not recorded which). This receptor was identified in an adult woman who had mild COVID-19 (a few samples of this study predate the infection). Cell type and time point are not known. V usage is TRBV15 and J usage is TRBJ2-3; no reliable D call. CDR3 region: CATSRDPIRDTQYF. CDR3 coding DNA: TGTGCCACCAGCAGAGATCCTATTAGGGATACGCAGTATTTT.